One and the same sample provided the 24 T cell receptor beta chains below, sequenced in a study of vaccination effects on CD4 cells after COVID-19. The repertoire was sequenced with immunoSEQ multiplex PCR; TCRdb's copy has only in-frame clones and lacks some. The data hold 25,000 to 35,000 clones, with 70% to 75% observed a single time. These receptors' targets are unknown. With the ViraFEST assay, the study expanded antigen-specific CD4+ T cells using viral peptide pools, then sequenced them. The culture ran for 10 days, and then CD4+ T cells were isolated. Each participant was given two doses of one vaccine (BNT162b2 or mRNA-1273). The specimen comprised CD4+ T cells from PBMCs cultured with HCoV-229E spike peptides, sampled after COVID-19 vaccination. The receptors stem from a human donor who received a COVID-19 vaccine.

The J gene is TRBJ2-1, the V gene TRBV21-1; TRBD1, the D gene given by the table, was not confirmed from the DNA. TRBV21-1 is an annotated pseudogene. CDR3 length equals 17 residues. CDR3 protein: CASSITAGVSSYNEQFF. CDR3 DNA sequence: TGTGCCAGCAGCATTACAGCAGGGGTAAGCTCCTACAATGAGCAGTTCTTC.

The V gene is TRBV19, the J gene TRBJ2-7; TRBD1 agrees at 7 bases. Germline CDR1 LNHDA, CDR2 SQIVND (reference sequence). The CDR3 covers 14 residues. J gave up 4 bases and V 8 bases, and 11 bases lay outside the gene matches. DNA of the CDR3: TGTGCCAGTGGAGAACGGGACAGATTTTACGAGCAGTACTTC. The encoded protein is CASGERDRFYEQYF.

The rearrangement links TRBV5-1 to TRBJ2-1; D is perhaps TRBD2 (6 bases). The CDR3 has 15 residues. Between the trimmed V and J ends, which lost 0 bases and 0 bases, there was a span of 7 bases. Germline CDR1 is SGHRS and CDR2 is YFSETQ. The CDR3 loop is CASSLDGGSYNEQFF. CDR3 bases: TGCGCCAGCAGCTTGGACGGGGGCTCCTACAATGAGCAGTTCTTC.

The chain couples TRBV6-6 to TRBJ2-5; TRBD1 might be the D (7 bases). Germline V gene data show CDR1 as MNHNY and CDR2 as SVGAGI (reference sequence). The CDR3 is 17 amino acids. V lost 5 bases and J lost 5, with 24 bases in between. For the CDR3, the DNA is TGTGCCAGCAGTCCATACAAAGGGGGCCAGGCGGGGGAGACCCAGTACTTC. It is translated as CASSPYKGGQAGETQYF.

This chain links TRBV11-3 with TRBJ2-7; the match to TRBD1 covers 11 bases. The germline CDR1 and CDR2 sequences are SGHNT and YENEEA. After removal of 5 bases from V and 3 bases from J, the junction contained 21 bases not matched to a gene. The CDR3 length is 20 residues. For the CDR3, the DNA is TGTGCCAGCAGCCAATGTCATGGGACAGGGGGATCGGTTTGGTTCTACGAGCAGTACTTC. Translation: CASSQCHGTGGSVWFYEQYF.

The genes are TRBV10-1 and TRBJ2-5, with 8 bases lining up with TRBD2. The germline V gene has CDR1 WNHNN and CDR2 SYGVQD (reference sequence). Unmatched junction bases numbered 1, after V lost 0 bases and J lost 1 base. The CDR3 has 15 residues. CDR3 DNA: TGCGCCAGCAGTGAGTCAAGCGGGGGCCAAGAGACCCAGTACTTC. Amino acids: CASSESSGGQETQYF.

The genes are TRBV6-5 and TRBJ2-3; no reliable D call. The V gene lost 6 bases and the J gene lost 2 bases, with 9 bases spanning the gap. Germline V CDR1 and CDR2: MNHEY, SVGAGI. The CDR3 loop spans 13 amino acids. In nucleotides, the CDR3 is TGTGCCAGCAGGAGATATTACACAGATACGCAGTATTTT. This gives the protein CASRRYYTDTQYF.

This clone is a singleton in its sample. The CDR3, as DNA: TGTGTAACTGCCTCGTCCCGGAACCAGGCCGAAAAACTGTTTTTT. Translated, it gives CVTASSRNQAEKLFF. The chain has TRBV19 and TRBJ1-4; D is ambiguous. This CDR3 contains 15 residues. Germline V gives CDR1 LNHDA, CDR2 SQIVND (reference sequence). The variable domain in full, completed from reference TRBV19 and TRBJ1-4, reads DGGITQSPKYLFRKEGQNVTLSCEQNLNHDAMYWYRQDPGQGLRLIYYSQIVNDFQKGDIAEGYSVSREKKESFPLTVTSAQKNPTAFYLCVTASSRNQAEKLFFGSGTQLSVL.

This clone was seen a few times. The genes are TRBV5-4 and TRBJ1-3; D remains unclear. This CDR3 is 13 amino acids long. Germline CDR1 reads SGHNT; CDR2 reads YYREEE (reference sequence). V was pared by 0 bases and J by 4 bases, with 5 bases between. For the CDR3, the DNA is TGTGCCAGCAGCTTGGCCAGAGGAAACACCATATATTTT. Its translation: CASSLARGNTIYF.

The chain carries TRBV5-1 and TRBJ1-5, with a weak D call TRBD1 (6 bases). The V end was cut by 0 bases, the J end by 5 bases, with 12 bases between. This CDR3 is 15 amino acids long. Germline V gene data show CDR1 as SGHRS and CDR2 as YFSETQ. CDR3: CASSLGSDSDQPQHF. The CDR3 DNA reads TGCGCCAGCAGCTTGGGGTCGGACAGTGATCAGCCCCAGCATTTT.

The rearrangement links TRBV19 to TRBJ1-1; D is ambiguous. V was cut by 1 base and J by 5 bases, with 8 bases left in between. Germline lookup yields CDR1 LNHDA and CDR2 SQIVND (reference sequence). The CDR3 has 13 residues. The CDR3 protein is CASSIVWGTEAFF. The CDR3, as DNA: TGTGCCAGTAGTATAGTGTGGGGAACTGAAGCTTTCTTT.

Regarding this clone: At one end, the junction sequence differs from germline, possibly due to a read error. The chain recombines TRBV6-1 with TRBJ1-5, with D unresolved. This CDR3 has 14 amino acids. Germline CDR1 MNHNS, CDR2 SASEGT. CDR3 in amino acids: CASSEGRQYQPQHF. The DNA for the CDR3 is TGTGCCAGCAGCGAAGGGCGGCAATATCAGCCCCAGCATTTT.

J is TRBJ2-7 and V is TRBV19; 10 positions match TRBD2. There are 14 residues in the CDR3. In germline, CDR1 is LNHDA, CDR2 SQIVND (reference sequence). The V and J ends lost 7 bases and 5 bases, in that order; junction bases with no gene match: 8. The CDR3 region has the DNA TGTGCCAGTACCCCGGGACTAGCGTCTAACGAGCAGTACTTC. Residues: CASTPGLASNEQYF.

This sequence joins TRBV2 and TRBJ1-1; D unresolved. CDR1 and CDR2 (germline): SNHLY, FYNNEI. This CDR3 is 11 amino acids long. V lost 8 bases and J lost 6, with 10 bases in between. Written as DNA, the CDR3 is TGTGCCAGCGTCTACACAGCTGAAGCTTTCTTT. This gives the protein CASVYTAEAFF.

The genes are TRBV30 and TRBJ2-1, with 8 bases matching TRBD1. This CDR3 contains 14 residues. V was pared by 1 base and J by 14 bases, with 13 bases of the junction left unmatched. Germline V gives CDR1 GTSNPN, CDR2 SVGIG (reference sequence). CDR3 in DNA: TGTGCCTGGAGTGAGGTCATGGACAGGGTGTATAAGTTCTTC. This codes for CAWSEVMDRVYKFF.

There are a few counts of this clone. V is TRBV9 and J is TRBJ2-1; D is uncertain. Trimming left V 2 bases short and J 6 bases short, with 9 bases between. There are 13 residues in the CDR3. The germline V gene encodes CDR1 SGDLS and CDR2 YYNGEE. CDR3 loop: CASSVGWTNEQFF. In nucleotides, the CDR3 is TGTGCCAGCAGCGTCGGGTGGACCAATGAGCAGTTCTTC.

The rearrangement links TRBV6-5 to TRBJ1-6; no reliable D call. CDR3 size: 15 residues. The ends were cut back, 5 bases at V and 2 bases at J, with 10 bases in the middle. Germline V lookup: CDR1 MNHEY, CDR2 SVGAGI. Here the CDR3 reads CASSLQGPYNSPLHF. The DNA for the CDR3 is TGTGCCAGCAGTCTACAAGGCCCCTATAATTCACCCCTCCACTTT.

This rearrangement joins TRBV12-5 to TRBJ2-3, with TRBD2 matching 8 bases. Trimming at V came to 3 bases and at J to 2 bases, leaving 1 base not matched to a gene. CDR3 length: 14 residues. Germline CDR1 and CDR2: LGHNT and FRNRAP. The CDR3 DNA reads as TGTGCTAGTGGTTTAGCGGGAGTCACAGATACGCAGTATTTT. Encoded protein: CASGLAGVTDTQYF.

This clone was recorded only once. The V call is TRBV2, the J call TRBJ2-1; a possible D gene is TRBD2 (6 bases). In germline, CDR1 is SNHLY, CDR2 FYNNEI. CDR3 length: 16 residues. V was clipped by 3 bases and J by 3 bases, with 15 bases between them. CDR3 sequence reads: CASSDPLAANYNEQFF. The CDR3 region has the DNA TGTGCCAGCAGTGACCCCTTAGCGGCCAACTACAATGAGCAGTTCTTC.

J is TRBJ2-3 and V is TRBV5-1, with TRBD2 matching 13 bases. V lost 4 bases to trimming and J lost 2 bases; unmatched junction nucleotides: 4. The CDR3 extends over 16 amino acids. Germline V gene data show CDR1 as SGHRS and CDR2 as YFSETQ. The CDR3 protein is CASSTGTSGNTDTQYF. In DNA form, the CDR3 reads TGCGCCAGCAGCACAGGGACTAGCGGGAACACAGATACGCAGTATTTT.

The chain joins TRBV2 to TRBJ2-3, with 11 bases aligning to TRBD2. The CDR3 consists of 15 residues. The V and J ends lost 7 bases and 3 bases, in that order; junction bases with no gene match: 6. Germline loops: CDR1 SNHLY, CDR2 FYNNEI. The CDR3 region is CASTSSGGSTDTQYF. CDR3 DNA: TGTGCCAGCACTTCTAGCGGGGGGTCTACAGATACGCAGTATTTT.

The chain has TRBV5-1 and TRBJ2-1; D remains ambiguous. Germline V gene sequence: CDR1 SGHRS, CDR2 YFSETQ. The CDR3 is 12 residues long. V was cut by 0 bases and J by 6 bases, with 4 bases left in between. The DNA for the CDR3 is TGCGCCAGCAGCTTGGGCCTCAATGAGCAGTTCTTC. It codes for CASSLGLNEQFF.

V gene TRBV5-1 combines with J gene TRBJ2-3; TRBD2 matches 7 bases. Germline V lookup: CDR1 SGHRS, CDR2 YFSETQ. Trimming removed 4 bases from V and 4 bases from J; junction bases left unmatched: 9. The CDR3 totals 15 residues. The CDR3 region has the DNA TGCGCCAGCAGCGGGGCGTCGACTAGCTCAGATACGCAGTATTTT. Protein: CASSGASTSSDTQYF.

This clone turned up a few times. J is TRBJ2-7 and V is TRBV5-1; 7 bases align to TRBD2. CDR3 length: 18 residues. Germline assignment: CDR1 SGHRS and CDR2 YFSETQ. J gave up 2 bases and V 2 bases, and 16 bases lay outside the gene matches. The CDR3 protein is CASSFNSGGRYGTYEQYF. The CDR3 nucleotides read TGCGCCAGCAGCTTCAACTCTGGCGGGAGATATGGCACCTACGAGCAGTACTTC.